This T cell receptor beta chain was captured in a study of cytomegalovirus exposure and HLA in healthy donors. Study-level results: On later analysis, the bulk of CMV-associated TCR beta chains appeared to be HLA-restricted. 150 or so TCR beta chains were listed as cytomegalovirus-associated.

This clone has a handful of counts. What it binds is not known. The donors comprised healthy bone marrow donors. 13 Jbeta primers and 60 Vbeta primers were used for the PCR. TCRdb keeps only in-frame clones here, not all; method: immunoSEQ multiplex PCR. The table records over 110,000 clones, about three quarters of them present only once. The CDR3 has 13 amino acids. The germline V and J ends were trimmed by 2 bases and 7 bases, with 10 bases remaining between them. The germline V gene has CDR1 MNHEY and CDR2 SVGAGI. The sequenced material came from PBMCs. The chain uses TRBV6-5 and TRBJ2-3; no firm D call. This receptor was obtained from a woman in her forties in good health and CMV-seronegative. CDR3 nucleotides: TGTGCCAGCAGTTACGGGCAGGCGAATACGCAGTATTTT. Translation gives CASSYGQANTQYF.